A few counts support the clone carrying this T cell receptor (beta chain). What it binds is unknown. The draw of peripheral blood yielded approximately 10 milliliters from each donor. This entry belongs to a study of blood T cells in healthy people across ages. The study, taken as a whole, reports: Among long-lived donors, naive CD4+ cells were more numerous and diversity higher than in aged donors. The donors' CMV status was not determined, possibly confounding changes in expanded clonotypes.

A J-beta primer mix and a sample-barcoded 5' primer were used in a second PCR of roughly 7 to 12 cycles. A tag from a template-switch adaptor with 12 random nucleotides marked each cDNA molecule. TCRdb recomputed calls from the 5' RACE reads with MiXCR, one row per CDR3 protein. The data show about a million distinct CDR3 sequences, about 53% seen once. CDR1 and CDR2 (germline): SGDLS, YYNGEE. The CDR3 has 15 amino acids. The V gene lost 4 bases and the J gene lost 0 bases, with 13 bases spanning the gap. The V and J genes are TRBV9 and TRBJ1-2; D possibly corresponds to TRBD1 (6 bases). Specimen: blood. The TCR originated in a woman in her sixties or seventies in good health. Written as DNA, the CDR3 is TGTGCCAGCAGCAGGGGACACCCCTCTAACTATGGCTACACCTTC. Translating gives CASSRGHPSNYGYTF.